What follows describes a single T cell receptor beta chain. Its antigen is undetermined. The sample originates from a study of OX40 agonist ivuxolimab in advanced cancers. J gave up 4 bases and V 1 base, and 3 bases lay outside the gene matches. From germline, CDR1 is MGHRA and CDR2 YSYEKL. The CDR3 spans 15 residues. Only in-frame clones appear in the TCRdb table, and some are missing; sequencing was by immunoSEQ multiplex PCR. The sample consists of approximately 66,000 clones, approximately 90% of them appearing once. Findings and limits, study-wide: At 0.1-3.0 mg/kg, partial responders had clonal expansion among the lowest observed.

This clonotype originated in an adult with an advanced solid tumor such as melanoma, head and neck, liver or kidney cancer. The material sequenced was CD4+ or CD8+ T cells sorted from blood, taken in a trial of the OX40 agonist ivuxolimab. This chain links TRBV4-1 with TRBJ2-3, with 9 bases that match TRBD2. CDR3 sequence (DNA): TGCGCCAGCAGCCAAGGGGGCGGGGGGGCAGATACGCAGTATTTT. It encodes CASSQGGGGADTQYF.